This T cell receptor (beta chain) was sequenced during a study of cytomegalovirus exposure and HLA in healthy donors. The CDR3 runs 17 residues. The V and J ends lost 4 bases and 4 bases respectively, with 22 bases between them. In the PCR, 60 Vbeta and 13 Jbeta primers were used. TCRdb's copy holds only in-frame clones and misses some; the assay was immunoSEQ multiplex PCR. The repertoire consists of roughly 120,000 clones, with approximately 84% occurring once and the leading ten covering approximately 0.22%. The rearrangement joins TRBV6-7 to TRBJ1-1, with D uncertain. TRBV6-7 is filed as an ORF, its function uncertain. Material for sequencing was PBMCs. The receptor comes from a man in his fifties or sixties in good health and CMV-seronegative. CDR3 bases: TGTGCCAGCAGTTTCGCACGATGGGCAGGAGGACGCACTGAAGCTTTCTTT. Translation: CASSFARWAGGRTEAFF.